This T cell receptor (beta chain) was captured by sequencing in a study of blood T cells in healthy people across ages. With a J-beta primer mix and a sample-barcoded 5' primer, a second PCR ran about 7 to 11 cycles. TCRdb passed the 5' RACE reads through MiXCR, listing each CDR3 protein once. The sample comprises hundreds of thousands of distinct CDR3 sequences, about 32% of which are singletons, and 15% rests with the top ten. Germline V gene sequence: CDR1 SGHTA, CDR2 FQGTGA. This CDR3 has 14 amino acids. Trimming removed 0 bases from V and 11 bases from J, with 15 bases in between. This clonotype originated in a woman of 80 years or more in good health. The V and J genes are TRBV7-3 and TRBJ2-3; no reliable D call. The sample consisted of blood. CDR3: CASSLTASTNMQYF. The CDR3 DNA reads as TGTGCCAGCAGCTTAACAGCGAGCACAAATATGCAGTATTTT.